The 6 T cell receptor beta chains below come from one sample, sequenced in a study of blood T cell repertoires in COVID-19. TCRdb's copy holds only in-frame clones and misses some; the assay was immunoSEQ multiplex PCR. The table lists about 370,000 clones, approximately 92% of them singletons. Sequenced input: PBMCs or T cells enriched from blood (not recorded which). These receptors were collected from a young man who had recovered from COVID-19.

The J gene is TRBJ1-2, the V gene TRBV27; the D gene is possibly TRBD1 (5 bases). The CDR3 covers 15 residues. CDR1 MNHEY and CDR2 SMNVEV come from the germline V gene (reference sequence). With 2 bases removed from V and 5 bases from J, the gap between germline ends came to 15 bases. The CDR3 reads CASSLGLGRVYGYTF. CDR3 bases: TGTGCCAGCAGTTTAGGTTTGGGCAGGGTTTATGGCTACACCTTC.

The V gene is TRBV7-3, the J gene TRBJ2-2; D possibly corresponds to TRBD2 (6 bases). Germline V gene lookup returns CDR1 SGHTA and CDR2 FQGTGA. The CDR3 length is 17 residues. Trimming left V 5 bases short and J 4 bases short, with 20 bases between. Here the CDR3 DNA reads TGTGCCAGCAGCCTCTATAATAATAGGGGAGGCACCGGGGAGCTGTTTTTT. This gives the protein CASSLYNNRGGTGELFF.

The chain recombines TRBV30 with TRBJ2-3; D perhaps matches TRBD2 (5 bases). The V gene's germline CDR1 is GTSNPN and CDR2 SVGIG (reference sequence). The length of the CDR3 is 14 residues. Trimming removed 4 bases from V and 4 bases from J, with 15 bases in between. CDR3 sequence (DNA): TGTGCCTGGATGTTAAGAGGGAGCCCAGATACGCAGTATTTT. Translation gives CAWMLRGSPDTQYF.

Here the CDR3 reads CASSYRRVGETQYF. In nucleotides, the CDR3 is TGTGCCAGCAGTTACCGGAGGGTAGGAGAGACCCAGTACTTC. This chain uses TRBV28 with TRBJ2-5; TRBD2 might be the D (6 bases). CDR3 length: 14 amino acids. V lost 4 bases to trimming and J lost 4 bases, with 13 bases between them. The germline gives CDR1 MDHEN, CDR2 SYDVKM.

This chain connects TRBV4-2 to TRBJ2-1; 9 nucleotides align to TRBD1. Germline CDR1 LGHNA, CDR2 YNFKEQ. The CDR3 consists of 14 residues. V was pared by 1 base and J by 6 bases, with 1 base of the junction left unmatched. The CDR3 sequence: CASSQGQGGNEQFF. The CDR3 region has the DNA TGTGCCAGCAGCCAAGGACAGGGGGGCAATGAGCAGTTCTTC.

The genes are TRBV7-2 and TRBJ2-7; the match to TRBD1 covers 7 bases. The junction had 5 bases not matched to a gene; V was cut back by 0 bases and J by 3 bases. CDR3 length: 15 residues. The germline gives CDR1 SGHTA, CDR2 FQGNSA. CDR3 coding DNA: TGTGCCAGCAGCTTAGCGGCCAGGGGGAGCTACGAGCAGTACTTC. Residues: CASSLAARGSYEQYF.